What follows is one T cell receptor (beta chain) and its context. RNA extraction and reverse transcription yielded cDNA as sequencing template. Using immunoSEQ multiplex PCR, the repertoire was profiled, and TCRdb retains in-frame clones only, with some absent. The sample includes fewer than 200,000 clones, 50% to 70% of them seen just once. This specimen comes from a study of CD8+ T cells in alopecia areata. About the research overall: Each day, treated patients took oral tofacitinib twice, at 5 to 10 mg per dose.

Researchers gathered lesional scalp punch biopsies and peripheral blood from patients with alopecia areata. Between the trimmed V and J ends, which lost 5 bases and 0 bases, there was a span of 9 bases. The CDR3 is 14 amino acids. The germline V gene has CDR1 SGHRS and CDR2 YFSETQ. The receptor was derived from a human donor with alopecia areata. Sequenced here: CD4+ T cells sorted from blood, sampled at week 0. The chain links TRBV5-1 to TRBJ1-3, with D perhaps TRBD1 (6 bases). CDR3 amino acids: CASRGQISGNTIYF. The CDR3, as DNA: TGCGCCAGCAGAGGACAGATCTCTGGAAACACCATATATTTT.